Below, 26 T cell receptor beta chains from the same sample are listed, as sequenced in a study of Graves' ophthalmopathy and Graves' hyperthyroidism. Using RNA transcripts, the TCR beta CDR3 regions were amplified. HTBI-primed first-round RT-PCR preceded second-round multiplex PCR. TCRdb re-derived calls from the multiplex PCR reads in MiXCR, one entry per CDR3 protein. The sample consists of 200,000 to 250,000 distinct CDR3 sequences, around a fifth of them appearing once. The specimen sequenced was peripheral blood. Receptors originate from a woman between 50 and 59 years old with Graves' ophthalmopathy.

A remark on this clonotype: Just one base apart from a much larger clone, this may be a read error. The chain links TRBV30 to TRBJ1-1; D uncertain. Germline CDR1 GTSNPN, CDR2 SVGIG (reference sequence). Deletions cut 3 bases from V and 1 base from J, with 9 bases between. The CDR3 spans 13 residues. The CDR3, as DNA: TGTGCCTGGAGGGCTGACAAGAACACTGAAGCTTTCTTT. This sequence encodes CAWRADKNTEAFF. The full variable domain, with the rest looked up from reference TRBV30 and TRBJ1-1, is SQTIHQWPATLVQPVGSPLSLECTVEGTSNPNLYWYRQAAGRGLQLLFYSVGIGQISSEVPQNLSASRPQDRQFILSSKKLLLSDSGFYLCAWRADKNTEAFFGQGTRLTVV.

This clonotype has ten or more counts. The CDR3 is CASSLAVGPKYGYTF. As DNA, the CDR3 is TGTGCCAGCAGTTTAGCGGTCGGGCCGAAGTATGGCTACACCTTC. The chain employs TRBV12-3 or TRBV12-4 and TRBJ1-2; D is unresolved. Trimming pared 0 bases from V and 5 bases from J, leaving 13 bases between. This CDR3 is built from 15 residues.

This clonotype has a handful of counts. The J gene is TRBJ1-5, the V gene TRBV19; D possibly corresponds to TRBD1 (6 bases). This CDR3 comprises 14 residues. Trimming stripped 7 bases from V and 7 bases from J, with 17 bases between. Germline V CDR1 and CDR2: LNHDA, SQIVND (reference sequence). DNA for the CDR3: TGTGCCAGTATGGGGAATGGGGGCTGGCAGCCCCAGCATTTT. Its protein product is CASMGNGGWQPQHF.

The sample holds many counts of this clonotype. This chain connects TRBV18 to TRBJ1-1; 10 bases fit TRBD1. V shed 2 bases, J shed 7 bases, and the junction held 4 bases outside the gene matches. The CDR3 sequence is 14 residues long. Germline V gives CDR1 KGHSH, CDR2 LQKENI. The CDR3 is CASSPFGQGGEAFF. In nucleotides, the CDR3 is TGTGCCAGCTCACCATTCGGACAGGGGGGTGAAGCTTTCTTT. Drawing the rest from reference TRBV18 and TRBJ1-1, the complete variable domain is NAGVMQNPRHLVRRRGQEARLRCSPMKGHSHVYWYRQLPEEGLKFMVYLQKENIIDESGMPKERFSAEFPKEGPSILRIQQVVRGDSAAYFCASSPFGQGGEAFFGQGTRLTVV.

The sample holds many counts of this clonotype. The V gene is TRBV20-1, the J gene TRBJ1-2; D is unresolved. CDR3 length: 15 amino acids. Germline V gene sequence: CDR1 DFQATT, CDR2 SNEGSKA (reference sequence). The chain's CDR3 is CREPVIGGEKDGYTF. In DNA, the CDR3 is TGCAGGGAACCAGTGATTGGTGGGGAGAAGGATGGCTACACCTTC.

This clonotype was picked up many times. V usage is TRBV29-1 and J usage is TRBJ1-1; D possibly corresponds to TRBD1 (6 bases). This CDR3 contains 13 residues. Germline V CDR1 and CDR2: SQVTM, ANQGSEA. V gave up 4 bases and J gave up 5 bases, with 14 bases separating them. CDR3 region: CSVATGRGTEAFF. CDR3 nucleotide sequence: TGCAGCGTTGCCACAGGGCGAGGGACTGAAGCTTTCTTT. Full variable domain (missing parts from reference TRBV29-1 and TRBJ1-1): SAVISQKPSRDICQRGTSLTIQCQVDSQVTMMFWYRQQPGQSLTLIATANQGSEATYESGFVIDKFPISRPNLTFSTLTVSNMSPEDSSIYLCSVATGRGTEAFFGQGTRLTVV.

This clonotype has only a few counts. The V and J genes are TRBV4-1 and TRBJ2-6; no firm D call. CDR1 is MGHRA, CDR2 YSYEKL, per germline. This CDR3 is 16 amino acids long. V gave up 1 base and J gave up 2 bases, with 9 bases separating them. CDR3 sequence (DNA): TGCGCCAGCAGCCAAGTCAAACCTCCTGGGGCCAACGTCCTGACTTTC. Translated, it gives CASSQVKPPGANVLTF.

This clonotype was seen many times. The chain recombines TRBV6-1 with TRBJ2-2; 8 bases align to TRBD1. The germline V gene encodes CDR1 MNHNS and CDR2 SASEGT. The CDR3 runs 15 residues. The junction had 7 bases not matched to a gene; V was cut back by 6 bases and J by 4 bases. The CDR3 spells CASSLTDRATGELFF. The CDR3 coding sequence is TGTGCCAGCAGCCTTACGGACAGGGCCACCGGGGAGCTGTTTTTT.

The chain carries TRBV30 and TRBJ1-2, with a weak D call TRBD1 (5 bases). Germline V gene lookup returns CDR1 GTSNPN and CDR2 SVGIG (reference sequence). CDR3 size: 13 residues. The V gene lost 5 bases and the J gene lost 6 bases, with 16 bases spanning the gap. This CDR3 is CAWGFRGLDGYTF. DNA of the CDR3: TGTGCCTGGGGGTTTAGGGGACTGGATGGCTACACCTTC.

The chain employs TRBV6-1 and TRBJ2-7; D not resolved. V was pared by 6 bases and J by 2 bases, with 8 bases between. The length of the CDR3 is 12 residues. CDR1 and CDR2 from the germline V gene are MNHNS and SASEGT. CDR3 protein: CASRTAAYEQYF. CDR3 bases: TGTGCCAGCAGAACCGCGGCCTACGAGCAGTACTTC.

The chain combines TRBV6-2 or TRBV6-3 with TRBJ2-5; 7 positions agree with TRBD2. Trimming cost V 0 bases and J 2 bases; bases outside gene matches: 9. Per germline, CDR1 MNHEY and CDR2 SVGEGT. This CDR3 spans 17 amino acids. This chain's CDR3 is CASSYSKRASGQETQYF. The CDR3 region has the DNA TGTGCCAGCAGTTACTCGAAGCGGGCTAGCGGTCAAGAGACCCAGTACTTC.

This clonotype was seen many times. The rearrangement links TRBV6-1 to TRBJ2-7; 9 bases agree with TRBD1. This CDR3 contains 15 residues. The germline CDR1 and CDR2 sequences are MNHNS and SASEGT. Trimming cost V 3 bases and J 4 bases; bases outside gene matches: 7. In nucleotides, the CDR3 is TGTGCCAGCAGTGAGTTTGAGACAGGGGGGTACGAGCAGTACTTC. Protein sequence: CASSEFETGGYEQYF.

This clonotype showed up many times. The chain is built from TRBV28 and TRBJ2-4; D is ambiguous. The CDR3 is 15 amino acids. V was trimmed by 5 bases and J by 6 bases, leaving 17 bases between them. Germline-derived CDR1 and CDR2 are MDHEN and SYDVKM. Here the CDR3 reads CASSPELGIRNIQYF. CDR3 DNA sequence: TGTGCCAGCAGTCCCGAGCTTGGTATTAGAAACATTCAGTACTTC. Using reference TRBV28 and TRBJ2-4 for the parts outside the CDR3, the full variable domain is DVKVTQSSRYLVKRTGEKVFLECVQDMDHENMFWYRQDPGLGLRLIYFSYDVKMKEKGDIPEGYSVSREKKERFSLILESASTNQTSMYLCASSPELGIRNIQYFGAGTRLSVL.

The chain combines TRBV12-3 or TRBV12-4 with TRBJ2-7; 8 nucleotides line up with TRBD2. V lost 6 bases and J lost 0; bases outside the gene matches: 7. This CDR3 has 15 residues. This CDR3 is CASREAGTSSYEQYF. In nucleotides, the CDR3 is TGTGCCAGCAGGGAAGCCGGGACTAGCTCCTACGAGCAGTACTTC.

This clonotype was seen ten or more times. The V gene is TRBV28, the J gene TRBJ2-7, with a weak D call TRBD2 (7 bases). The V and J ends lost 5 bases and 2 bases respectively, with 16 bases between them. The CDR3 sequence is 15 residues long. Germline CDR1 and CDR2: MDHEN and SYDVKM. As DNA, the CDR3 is TGTGCCAGCAGTCGAGGGGGGGACCGCGCCTACGAGCAGTACTTC. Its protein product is CASSRGGDRAYEQYF. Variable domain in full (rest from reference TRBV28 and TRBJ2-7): DVKVTQSSRYLVKRTGEKVFLECVQDMDHENMFWYRQDPGLGLRLIYFSYDVKMKEKGDIPEGYSVSREKKERFSLILESASTNQTSMYLCASSRGGDRAYEQYFGPGTRLTVT.

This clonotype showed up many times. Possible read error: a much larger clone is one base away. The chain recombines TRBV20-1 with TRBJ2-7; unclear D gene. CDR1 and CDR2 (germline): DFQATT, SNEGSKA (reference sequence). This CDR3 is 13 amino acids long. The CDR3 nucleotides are TGCAGTGTTAGAGATCCCCCCCTCTACGAGCAGTACTTC. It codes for CSVRDPPLYEQYF.

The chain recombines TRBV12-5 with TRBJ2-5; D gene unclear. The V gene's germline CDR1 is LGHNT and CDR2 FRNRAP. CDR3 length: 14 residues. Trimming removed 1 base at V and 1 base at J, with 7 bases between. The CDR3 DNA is TGTGCTAGTGGTTTGGGGAGTGCCCAAGAGACCCAGTACTTC. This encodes CASGLGSAQETQYF. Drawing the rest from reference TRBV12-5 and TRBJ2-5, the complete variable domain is DARVTQTPRHKVTEMGQEVTMRCQPILGHNTVFWYRQTMMQGLELLAYFRNRAPLDDSGMPKDRFSAEMPDATLATLKIQPSEPRDSAVYFCASGLGSAQETQYFGPGTRLLVL.

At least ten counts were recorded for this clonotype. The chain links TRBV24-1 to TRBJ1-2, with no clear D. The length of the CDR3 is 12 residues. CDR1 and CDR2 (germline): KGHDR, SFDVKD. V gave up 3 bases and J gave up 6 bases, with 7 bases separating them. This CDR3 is CATSDPHHGYTF. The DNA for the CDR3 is TGTGCCACCAGTGATCCCCATCATGGCTACACCTTC.

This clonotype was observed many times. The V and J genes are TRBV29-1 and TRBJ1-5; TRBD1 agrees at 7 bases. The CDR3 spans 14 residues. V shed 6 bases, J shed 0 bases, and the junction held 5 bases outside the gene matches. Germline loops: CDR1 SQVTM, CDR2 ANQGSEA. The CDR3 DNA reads TGCAGCGTCATTACAGGGGATAGCAATCAGCCCCAGCATTTT. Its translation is CSVITGDSNQPQHF.

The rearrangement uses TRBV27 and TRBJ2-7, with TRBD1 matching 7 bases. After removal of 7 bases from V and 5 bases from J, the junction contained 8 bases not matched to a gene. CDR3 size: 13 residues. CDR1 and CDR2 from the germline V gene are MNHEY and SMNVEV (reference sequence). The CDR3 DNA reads TGTGCCAGCACGAAACAGGGGTTCCACGAGCAGTACTTC. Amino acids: CASTKQGFHEQYF.

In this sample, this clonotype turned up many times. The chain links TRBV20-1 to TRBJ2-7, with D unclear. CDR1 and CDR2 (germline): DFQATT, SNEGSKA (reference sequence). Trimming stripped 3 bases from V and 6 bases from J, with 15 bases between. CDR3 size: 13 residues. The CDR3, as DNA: TGCAGTGCTAGTCCCCCCCAGCGTGGCGAGCAGTACTTC. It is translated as CSASPPQRGEQYF.

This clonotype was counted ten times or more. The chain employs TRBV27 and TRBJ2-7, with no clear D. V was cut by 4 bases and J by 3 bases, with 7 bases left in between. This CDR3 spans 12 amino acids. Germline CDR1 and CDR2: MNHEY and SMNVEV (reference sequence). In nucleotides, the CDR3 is TGTGCCAGCAGTTCAAACGACTACGAGCAGTACTTC. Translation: CASSSNDYEQYF.

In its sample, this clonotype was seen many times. CDR3 amino acids: CASGRSAYEQYF. CDR3 coding DNA: TGTGCCAGCGGTCGGTCGGCCTACGAGCAGTACTTC. The chain joins TRBV7-6 to TRBJ2-7; no reliable D call. CDR3 length: 12 residues. Germline CDR1 is SGHVS and CDR2 is FNYEAQ. The ends were cut back, 8 bases at V and 2 bases at J, with 10 bases in the middle.

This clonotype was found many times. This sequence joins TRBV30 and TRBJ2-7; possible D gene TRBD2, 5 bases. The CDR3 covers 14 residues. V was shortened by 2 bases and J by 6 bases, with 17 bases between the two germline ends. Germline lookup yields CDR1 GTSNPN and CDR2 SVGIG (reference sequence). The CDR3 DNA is TGTGCCTGGAGTAAGTCTTCGCAACTAGGCGAGCAGTACTTC. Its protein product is CAWSKSSQLGEQYF.

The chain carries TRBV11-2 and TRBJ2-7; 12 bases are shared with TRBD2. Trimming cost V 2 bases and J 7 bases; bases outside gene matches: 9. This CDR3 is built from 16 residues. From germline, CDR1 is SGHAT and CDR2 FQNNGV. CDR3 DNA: TGTGCCAGCAGCTTATTTCCGGGACTAGCGGGCCAGGAGCAGTACTTC. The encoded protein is CASSLFPGLAGQEQYF.

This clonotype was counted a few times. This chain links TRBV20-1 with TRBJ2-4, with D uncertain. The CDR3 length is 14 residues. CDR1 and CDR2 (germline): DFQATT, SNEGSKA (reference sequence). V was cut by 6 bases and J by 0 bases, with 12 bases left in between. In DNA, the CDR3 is TGCAGTGCCATAGACGACCTAGCCAAAAACATTCAGTACTTC. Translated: CSAIDDLAKNIQYF.